The 23 T cell receptor beta chains below all came from one sample that was sequenced in a study of OX40 agonist ivuxolimab in advanced cancers. The receptor library was made with the immunoSEQ multiplex PCR assay. The immuneACCESS repertoire file appears here via TCRdb, limited to in-frame rearrangements. These files lack a portion of the clones; in checked studies, under half of the deficit traces to unresolved V genes, and the cause of the others is not known. The sample table lists around 70,000 clones, approximately 85% of them with a count of one. The ten largest clones add up to under 7.5% of the sample. The material sequenced was CD4+ or CD8+ T cells sorted from blood, taken in a trial of the OX40 agonist ivuxolimab. Receptors originate from an adult with an advanced solid tumor such as melanoma, head and neck, liver or kidney cancer.

The gene calls are TRBV5-5 and TRBJ2-1; 7 nucleotides line up with TRBD1. V shed 4 bases and J 7 bases; nucleotides not matched to a gene: 11. CDR1 SGHKS and CDR2 YYEKEE come from the germline V gene (reference sequence). The CDR3 totals 15 residues. The CDR3 sequence: CASSLDRRPPNEQFF. The CDR3 coding sequence is TGTGCCAGCAGCCTGGACAGGAGGCCCCCTAATGAGCAGTTCTTC.

The chain uses TRBV6-1 and TRBJ2-2; 8 nucleotides agree with TRBD1. The CDR3 runs 14 residues. Germline CDR1 is MNHNS and CDR2 is SASEGT. After removal of 6 bases from V and 3 bases from J, the junction contained 3 bases not matched to a gene. The CDR3 DNA is TGTGCCAGCAGGCCGGGACAGGACACCGGGGAGCTGTTTTTT. This translates into CASRPGQDTGELFF.

This chain joins TRBV2 and TRBJ2-6; no definite D call. This CDR3 contains 14 residues. CDR1 and CDR2 from the germline V gene are SNHLY and FYNNEI. Between the trimmed V and J ends, which lost 6 bases and 1 base, there was a span of 7 bases. The CDR3 spells CASRAISGANVLTF. The CDR3 DNA sequence: TGTGCCAGCAGGGCTATTTCTGGGGCCAACGTCCTGACTTTC.

This rearrangement joins TRBV11-1 to TRBJ2-1; D is undetermined. V lost 3 bases and J lost 9, with 15 bases in between. CDR1 SGHAT and CDR2 FQDESV come from the germline V gene (reference sequence). The CDR3 runs to 14 residues. DNA of the CDR3: TGTGCCAGCAGCTTGGTTGCTAGTCCGGGTGAGCAGTTCTTC. This gives the protein CASSLVASPGEQFF. The full variable domain, in which reference TRBV11-1 and TRBJ2-1 provide the parts outside the CDR3, is EAEVAQSPRYKITEKSQAVAFWCDPISGHATLYWYRQILGQGPELLVQFQDESVVDDSQLPKDRFSAERLKGVDSTLKIQPAELGDSAMYLCASSLVASPGEQFFGPGTRLTVL.

The genes are TRBV7-8 and TRBJ2-3; TRBD2 matches at 12 bases. CDR3 length equals 15 residues. From germline, CDR1 is SGHVS and CDR2 FQNEAQ. V was clipped by 3 bases and J by 4 bases; unmatched bases: 2. CDR3 protein: CASSFRLAGADTQYF. CDR3 nucleotides: TGTGCCAGCAGCTTTAGACTAGCGGGAGCAGATACGCAGTATTTT. Full variable domain (remainder filled in from reference TRBV7-8 and TRBJ2-3): GAGVSQSPRYKVAKRGQDVALRCDPISGHVSLFWYQQALGQGPEFLTYFQNEAQLDKSGLPSDRFFAERPEGSVSTLKIQRTQQEDSAVYLCASSFRLAGADTQYFGPGTRLTVL.

This chain links TRBV4-1 with TRBJ1-2; 8 positions agree with TRBD1. After removal of 0 bases from V and 4 bases from J, the junction contained 10 bases not matched to a gene. Germline V gene lookup returns CDR1 MGHRA and CDR2 YSYEKL. The CDR3 loop spans 17 amino acids. In DNA form, the CDR3 reads TGCGCCAGCAGCCAAGAATTGAGGACAGGGCGAGCCTATGGCTACACCTTC. This translates into CASSQELRTGRAYGYTF.

The chain joins TRBV19 to TRBJ2-7; tentatively, D is TRBD1 (6 bases). Trimming shortened V by 10 bases and J by 0 bases, and 13 bases separated the two germline ends. In germline, CDR1 is LNHDA, CDR2 SQIVND (reference sequence). This CDR3 is built from 13 residues. The DNA for the CDR3 is TGTGCCACCCGAACACAGGGCTCCTACGAGCAGTACTTC. Translated: CATRTQGSYEQYF.

The V and J genes are TRBV5-1 and TRBJ1-6; TRBD1 matches at 8 bases. Trimming took 3 bases from V and 6 from J; bases not matched to a gene: 5. The CDR3 contains 15 residues. Per the germline V gene, CDR1 is SGHRS and CDR2 is YFSETQ. The CDR3 DNA follows: TGCGCCAGCAGCTGGGGGACAGGATTTAATTCACCCCTCCACTTT. Its protein is CASSWGTGFNSPLHF.

This rearrangement joins TRBV6-5 to TRBJ1-5, with no clear D. The germline V gene encodes CDR1 MNHEY and CDR2 SVGAGI. V lost 5 bases to trimming and J lost 7 bases, with 15 bases between them. CDR3 length equals 14 residues. The CDR3 coding sequence is TGTGCCAGCAGTGAAATTAACAGACGCCAGCCCCAGCATTTT. Its protein is CASSEINRRQPQHF.

This chain links TRBV7-9 with TRBJ1-6; no definite D call. Germline V gene lookup returns CDR1 SEHNR and CDR2 FQNEAQ (reference sequence). Trimming stripped 0 bases from V and 10 bases from J, with 4 bases between. This CDR3 comprises 12 residues. This CDR3 is CASSLASSPLHF. The CDR3, as DNA: TGTGCCAGCAGCTTAGCATCCTCACCCCTCCACTTT.

The chain combines TRBV7-2 with TRBJ2-1; TRBD2 aligns across 10 bases. The V segment lost 0 bases and the J segment 5 bases; nucleotides outside the gene matches: 7. The CDR3 sequence is 17 residues long. The germline gives CDR1 SGHTA, CDR2 FQGNSA. The chain's CDR3 is CASSLASLAGANNEQFF. The CDR3 nucleotides read TGTGCCAGCAGCTTAGCATCCCTAGCGGGGGCTAACAATGAGCAGTTCTTC.

The chain is built from TRBV5-4 and TRBJ2-5; TRBD1 matches at 7 bases. Germline V gene data show CDR1 as SGHNT and CDR2 as YYREEE (reference sequence). The junction had 4 bases not matched to a gene; V was cut back by 0 bases and J by 5 bases. The CDR3 loop spans 14 amino acids. The DNA for the CDR3 is TGTGCCAGCAGCTTGGGAGGGGGCGGGGAGACCCAGTACTTC. As protein: CASSLGGGGETQYF.

V usage is TRBV5-4 and J usage is TRBJ2-7, with D perhaps TRBD1 or TRBD2 (6 bases each). Germline V gene data show CDR1 as SGHNT and CDR2 as YYREEE (reference sequence). Trimming left V 3 bases short and J 6 bases short, with 19 bases between. This CDR3 is built from 15 residues. CDR3 sequence reads: CASSSRTARGGEQYF. The CDR3 DNA sequence: TGTGCCAGCAGCTCGAGGACAGCGAGGGGAGGCGAGCAGTACTTC. The whole variable domain, remainder taken from reference TRBV5-4 and TRBJ2-7, is ETGVTQSPTHLIKTRGQQVTLRCSSQSGHNTVSWYQQALGQGPQFIFQYYREEENGRGNFPPRFSGLQFPNYSSELNVNALELDDSALYLCASSSRTARGGEQYFGPGTRLTVT.

The chain is built from TRBV19 and TRBJ1-5; TRBD1 might be the D (5 bases). This CDR3 has 15 amino acids. The V end lost 5 bases, the J end lost 0 bases, and 11 bases lay between the germline ends. Germline CDR1 reads LNHDA; CDR2 reads SQIVND (reference sequence). The CDR3 DNA reads as TGTGCCAGTAGTCGTAAGACAGATAGCAATCAGCCCCAGCATTTT. Amino acid sequence: CASSRKTDSNQPQHF.

The chain combines TRBV4-1 with TRBJ1-2, with TRBD1 as a possible D gene (6 bases). There are 16 residues in the CDR3. V lost 5 bases and J 8 bases, leaving 24 bases between the germline ends. The V gene's germline CDR1 is MGHRA and CDR2 YSYEKL. CDR3 nucleotide sequence: TGCGCCAGCAGCGCAAGCACCCCGAACAGGGCGCGCGGCTACACCTTC. This gives the protein CASSASTPNRARGYTF.

The chain has TRBV7-2 and TRBJ2-3; D unresolved. CDR1 SGHTA and CDR2 FQGNSA come from the germline V gene. V gave up 0 bases and J gave up 1 base, with 11 bases separating them. This CDR3 is 16 amino acids long. The CDR3 coding sequence is TGTGCCAGCAGCTTAGCGGGTTTCCTGGGCACAGATACGCAGTATTTT. Translating it yields CASSLAGFLGTDTQYF. Variable domain in full (rest from reference TRBV7-2 and TRBJ2-3): GAGVSQSPSNKVTEKGKDVELRCDPISGHTALYWYRQSLGQGLEFLIYFQGNSAPDKSGLPSDRFSAERTGGSVSTLTIQRTQQEDSAVYLCASSLAGFLGTDTQYFGPGTRLTVL.

A few counts support this clone. The chain joins TRBV4-2 to TRBJ2-7; a possible D gene is TRBD1 (5 bases). CDR1 and CDR2 (germline): LGHNA, YNFKEQ. Trimming stripped 1 base from V and 4 bases from J, with 11 bases between. The CDR3 spans 14 residues. The CDR3 reads CASSQGVQGYEQYF. As DNA, the CDR3 is TGTGCCAGCAGCCAAGGCGTTCAGGGATACGAGCAGTACTTC.

The V gene is TRBV11-3, the J gene TRBJ2-1, with 7 positions matching TRBD1. V dropped 1 base and J dropped 2; count of bases not matched to a gene: 11. The germline V gene encodes CDR1 SGHNT and CDR2 YENEEA. The CDR3 extends over 18 amino acids. DNA for the CDR3: TGTGCCAGCAGCTTAGCTACCTACAGGGGAAGTACCTACAATGAGCAGTTCTTC. Its translation is CASSLATYRGSTYNEQFF.

V usage is TRBV6-1 and J usage is TRBJ2-7, with 9 bases lining up with TRBD1. The germline V gene encodes CDR1 MNHNS and CDR2 SASEGT. J was trimmed by 2 bases and V by 2 bases; bases with no gene match: 4. The CDR3 contains 15 residues. This chain's CDR3 is CASSEPGQGTYEQYF. The CDR3, as DNA: TGTGCCAGCAGTGAACCGGGACAGGGAACCTACGAGCAGTACTTC.

V is TRBV10-1 and J is TRBJ2-4; 7 bases align to TRBD1. Trimming removed 6 bases from V and 2 bases from J; junction bases left unmatched: 4. The V gene's germline CDR1 is WNHNN and CDR2 SYGVQD (reference sequence). The CDR3 has 14 amino acids. CDR3 amino acids: CASSQQGTKNIQYF. CDR3 coding DNA: TGCGCCAGCAGCCAACAGGGGACCAAAAACATTCAGTACTTC.

As to this clone: A read error may produce the germline difference seen at one junction end. The same CDR3 is also encoded by other DNA sequences in this sample. The chain joins TRBV7-2 to TRBJ2-3, with 7 bases matching TRBD2. The V gene's germline CDR1 is SGHTA and CDR2 FQGNSA. The CDR3 totals 13 residues. The CDR3 DNA follows: TGTGCCAGCAGCTCGGGAGGAACAGATACGCAGTACTTT. It yields the protein CASSSGGTDTQYF.

V and J are TRBV7-8 and TRBJ1-5; TRBD1 is a possible D gene (6 bases). CDR3 length equals 14 residues. The V gene lost 1 base and the J gene lost 7 bases, with 11 bases spanning the gap. Germline V gene lookup returns CDR1 SGHVS and CDR2 FQNEAQ. CDR3 DNA: TGTGCCAGCAGCTTAGACCCCCAGGGGCAGCCCCAGCATTTT. This encodes CASSLDPQGQPQHF.

This clone showed up just once. The chain couples TRBV29-1 to TRBJ2-7; 9 positions agree with TRBD1. The CDR3 consists of 13 residues. Germline assignment: CDR1 SQVTM and CDR2 ANQGSEA. The CDR3 DNA sequence: TGCAGTTGTGGACAGGGGTACTCCTACGAGCAGTACTTC. Protein: CSCGQGYSYEQYF.